These 17 T cell receptor beta chains share one sample of origin, sequenced in a study of shared clonotypes between healthy human individuals. This table comes from immunoSEQ multiplex PCR, and its TCRdb copy is limited to in-frame clones, with some not included. The sample records about 2.4 million clones, 93% being singletons. Sequenced: naive CD4+ T cells from PBMCs. The sample's subset: CD45RA+ positively selected. The receptors originated from a man in his late teens or twenties in good health. Some clones in this sample may be carry-over from other donors' samples.

A word on this clone: The identical CDR3 is also encoded by other nucleotide sequences in the sample. The genes are TRBV28 and TRBJ2-7; D is possibly TRBD2 (5 bases). This CDR3 spans 13 amino acids. Trimming took 6 bases from V and 3 from J, leaving 12 bases between them. Germline CDR1 and CDR2: MDHEN and SYDVKM. The CDR3 sequence is CASSLGRFYEQYF. The CDR3 DNA is TGTGCCAGCAGCCTTGGGAGATTCTACGAGCAGTACTTC.

This chain uses TRBV2 with TRBJ1-2; D remains unclear. Trimming removed 5 bases at V and 4 bases at J, with 11 bases between. This CDR3 has 13 residues. Germline V lookup: CDR1 SNHLY, CDR2 FYNNEI. CDR3 sequence: CASSPEGGYGYTF. CDR3 DNA sequence: TGTGCCAGCAGTCCTGAGGGAGGCTATGGCTACACCTTC.

This sequence joins TRBV7-3 and TRBJ2-3, with 12 bases lining up with TRBD1. Germline trimming cut 1 base from V and 4 bases from J; bases unmatched to any gene: 9. Germline V gene lookup returns CDR1 SGHTA and CDR2 FQGTGA. The CDR3 has 18 residues. The CDR3 DNA reads as TGTGCCAGCAGCTTAAGGCCCCCCGGGACAGGGGGCGCAGATACGCAGTATTTT. Protein product: CASSLRPPGTGGADTQYF.

The rearrangement links TRBV30 to TRBJ1-5; D is perhaps TRBD1 (6 bases). In germline, CDR1 is GTSNPN, CDR2 SVGIG (reference sequence). The CDR3 is 14 amino acids. V was clipped by 2 bases and J by 3 bases, with 11 bases between them. The CDR3: CAWSPGDPNQPQHF. For the CDR3, the DNA is TGTGCCTGGAGTCCAGGGGATCCCAATCAGCCCCAGCATTTT. Full variable domain (remainder filled in from reference TRBV30 and TRBJ1-5): SQTIHQWPATLVQPVGSPLSLECTVEGTSNPNLYWYRQAAGRGLQLLFYSVGIGQISSEVPQNLSASRPQDRQFILSSKKLLLSDSGFYLCAWSPGDPNQPQHFGDGTRLSIL.

For the CDR3, the DNA is TGTGCCAGCAGTCTCGCCCCCGGACAGGCTAATGAGCAGTTCTTC. This sequence encodes CASSLAPGQANEQFF. The chain recombines TRBV6-5 with TRBJ2-1; 7 bases are shared with TRBD1. The trim removed 5 bases at V and 7 bases at J, leaving 11 bases unmatched. The CDR3 is 15 residues long. The germline gives CDR1 MNHEY, CDR2 SVGAGI.

V and J are TRBV29-1 and TRBJ2-1, with 10 bases fitting TRBD2. This CDR3 contains 14 residues. Germline V gene lookup returns CDR1 SQVTM and CDR2 ANQGSEA. Trimming at V came to 6 bases and at J to 8 bases, leaving 10 bases not matched to a gene. CDR3 DNA: TGCAGCGTGGGAGCGGGAGGGAGTAACGATGAGCAGTTCTTC. The encoded protein is CSVGAGGSNDEQFF.

Points on this clone: The same CDR3 also results from other DNA sequences found in this sample. Written as DNA, the CDR3 is TGTGCCAGCAGCTTACAGGGGCCTGGGGCCAACGTCCTGACTTTC. The encoded protein is CASSLQGPGANVLTF. The rearrangement links TRBV7-3 to TRBJ2-6; a possible D gene is TRBD1 (6 bases). This CDR3 region has 15 residues. V lost 2 bases to trimming and J lost 2 bases, with 7 bases between them. From germline, CDR1 is SGHTA and CDR2 FQGTGA.

V gene TRBV19 combines with J gene TRBJ2-7; D unresolved. From germline, CDR1 is LNHDA and CDR2 SQIVND (reference sequence). Trimming removed 2 bases from V and 0 bases from J, with 17 bases in between. This CDR3 has 17 residues. The CDR3 region has the DNA TGTGCCAGTAGTATACGGCCGGACCTAACGAGCTCCTACGAGCAGTACTTC. Its translation is CASSIRPDLTSSYEQYF.

The chain uses TRBV5-1 and TRBJ1-2, with D tentatively TRBD1 (6 bases). The CDR3 extends over 15 amino acids. V lost 3 bases, J lost 6 bases, and 18 bases lay in between. Germline V gene lookup returns CDR1 SGHRS and CDR2 YFSETQ. CDR3 sequence (DNA): TGCGCCAGCAGCTCCGCGAGGGGGGCGAGAGATGGCTACACCTTC. Translation: CASSSARGARDGYTF.

This chain links TRBV28 with TRBJ2-4, with D perhaps matching TRBD2 (6 bases). Germline-derived CDR1 and CDR2 are MDHEN and SYDVKM. Trimming removed 1 base at V and 8 bases at J, with 18 bases between. CDR3 size: 16 residues. CDR3 coding DNA: TGTGCCAGCAGTTTATTTCTAGGAGGGTTTGCGGACATTCAGTACTTC. As protein: CASSLFLGGFADIQYF.

The chain couples TRBV19 to TRBJ1-5; 7 bases are a match to TRBD1. This CDR3 has 17 amino acids. Germline CDR1 is LNHDA and CDR2 is SQIVND (reference sequence). V gave up 5 bases and J gave up 3 bases; unmatched junction bases: 13. The CDR3 DNA follows: TGTGCCAGTAGTCCGACAGGGAGGGGGTCGGACAATCAGCCCCAGCATTTT. It specifies CASSPTGRGSDNQPQHF.

The V call is TRBV5-1, the J call TRBJ2-7; TRBD2 is a possible D gene (5 bases). The CDR3 sequence is 16 residues long. The germline V gene encodes CDR1 SGHRS and CDR2 YFSETQ. V was trimmed by 3 bases and J by 0 bases, leaving 16 bases between them. CDR3: CASSSNPGMSSYEQYF. The CDR3 DNA reads as TGCGCCAGCAGCTCGAACCCGGGAATGAGCTCCTACGAGCAGTACTTC.

This chain joins TRBV19 and TRBJ2-3; D is undetermined. Germline CDR1 and CDR2: LNHDA and SQIVND (reference sequence). Trimming shortened V by 5 bases and J by 5 bases, and 11 bases separated the two germline ends. The CDR3 loop spans 13 amino acids. As DNA, the CDR3 is TGTGCCAGTAGTCTGCAGCTTGGAGATACGCAGTATTTT. The encoded protein is CASSLQLGDTQYF.

This chain connects TRBV5-1 to TRBJ2-1; 7 positions agree with TRBD2. The germline CDR1 and CDR2 sequences are SGHRS and YFSETQ. V was clipped by 5 bases and J by 9 bases; unmatched bases: 14. The CDR3 is 15 amino acids. CDR3 in DNA: TGCGCCAGCAGGCGAACTAGCGTTGAGTTTATTGAGCAGTTCTTC. Amino acids: CASRRTSVEFIEQFF.

The V gene is TRBV5-1, the J gene TRBJ2-7, with 12 bases matching TRBD2. CDR1 and CDR2 (germline): SGHRS, YFSETQ. V lost 8 bases to trimming and J lost 2 bases; unmatched junction nucleotides: 8. The CDR3 consists of 15 residues. Here the CDR3 reads CASAPLAGGAYEQYF. The CDR3 DNA follows: TGCGCCAGTGCCCCCCTAGCGGGAGGGGCCTACGAGCAGTACTTC.

This clone has a single count. The rearrangement uses TRBV10-3 and TRBJ2-7; D uncertain. V lost 3 bases and J 5 bases, leaving 11 bases between the germline ends. CDR1 and CDR2 (germline): ENHRY, SYGVKD. This CDR3 is 13 amino acids long. CDR3 sequence reads: CAISDSITHEQYF. CDR3 nucleotide sequence: TGTGCCATCAGTGACAGCATAACTCACGAGCAGTACTTC.

This chain links TRBV10-3 with TRBJ1-5, with TRBD1 as a possible D gene (6 bases). CDR1 is ENHRY, CDR2 SYGVKD, per germline. V dropped 3 bases and J dropped 4 bases, with 10 bases sitting between them. The CDR3 sequence is 14 residues long. CDR3 nucleotides: TGTGCCATCAGTGATTGGACAGCGAATCAGCCCCAGCATTTT. Its translation: CAISDWTANQPQHF.